This TCR beta chain was identified in a study of T cell responses to AZD1222 COVID-19 vaccine. Study results and limitations: Reportedly, close to half of spike-specific TCRs are directed against unmutated variant regions. Mostly white British, mostly female donors; authors suggested clonal diversity may be underestimated.

Data came from immunoSEQ multiplex PCR; TCRdb stores just in-frame clones and leaves some out. Of some 140,000 clones in the sample, roughly nine tenths were seen once. Comments on this clone: Its specificity is not known.

The CDR3 covers 18 residues. V shed 2 bases and J 4 bases; nucleotides not matched to a gene: 17. The germline V gene encodes CDR1 LGHNT and CDR2 FRNRAP. Sequenced here: peripheral blood, sampled on day 0 of AZD1222 vaccination. The J gene is TRBJ2-7, the V gene TRBV12-5, with TRBD2 identical over 7 bases. The TCR was taken from an adult in good health. The CDR3 nucleotides read TGTGCTAGTGGTTTGTCCTGGGAGGATCGGGTGGGAGGGTACGAGCAGTACTTC. Its translation: CASGLSWEDRVGGYEQYF.